One and the same sample provided the 11 T cell receptor beta chains below, sequenced in a study of technical replicates of blood from a few donors. Clones were read by immunoSEQ multiplex PCR, and TCRdb kept only the in-frame ones, dropping some. The sample includes over 55,000 clones, roughly 96% of them seen just once. The source material was T cells isolated from PBMCs. These receptors all stem from a human donor in good health.

This sequence joins TRBV19 and TRBJ2-3, with a tentative D call TRBD2 (6 bases). V dropped 7 bases and J dropped 0 bases, with 11 bases sitting between them. Germline CDR1 is LNHDA and CDR2 is SQIVND (reference sequence). The CDR3 extends over 14 amino acids. The CDR3 DNA follows: TGTGCCAGTAACGCGGGGCACAGCACAGATACGCAGTATTTT. It specifies CASNAGHSTDTQYF.

The chain recombines TRBV25-1 with TRBJ2-7, with 9 bases matching TRBD2. Trimming cost V 6 bases and J 4 bases; bases outside gene matches: 7. The CDR3 is 14 residues long. The germline V gene has CDR1 MGHDK and CDR2 SYGVNS. CDR3 sequence reads: CASSRSGGTYEQYF. In nucleotides, the CDR3 is TGTGCCAGCAGCAGGAGCGGGGGGACTTACGAGCAGTACTTC.

J is TRBJ1-2 and V is TRBV6-5; TRBD1 matches 9 bases. The J segment lost 9 bases and the V segment lost 3 bases, leaving 14 bases of the junction unmatched. The CDR3 covers 16 residues. Germline values: CDR1 MNHEY, CDR2 SVGAGI. This CDR3 reads CASSYLDSGTGRSYTF. CDR3 bases: TGTGCCAGCAGTTATTTGGACTCCGGGACAGGGAGGAGCTACACCTTC.

The chain employs TRBV13 and TRBJ2-7; TRBD2 matches 10 bases. From germline, CDR1 is PRHDT and CDR2 FYEKMQ (reference sequence). This CDR3 is built from 15 residues. Unmatched junction bases numbered 3, after V lost 1 base and J lost 3 bases. The CDR3 DNA follows: TGTGCCAGCAGCTTAGTAGCGGGAGGTCGCTACGAGCAGTACTTC. Amino acid sequence: CASSLVAGGRYEQYF.

The V gene is TRBV19, the J gene TRBJ2-7, with 7 bases aligning to TRBD2. CDR1 is LNHDA and CDR2 is SQIVND in the germline V gene (reference sequence). V was pared by 5 bases and J by 2 bases, with 12 bases of the junction left unmatched. CDR3 length: 16 amino acids. CDR3 bases: TGTGCCAGTAGTGCCCGCGCTGGGGGGGTGGCCTACGAGCAGTACTTC. Residues: CASSARAGGVAYEQYF.

The V call is TRBV6-5, the J call TRBJ1-2; D is unclear. V was pared by 0 bases and J by 14 bases, with 13 bases between. Germline lookup yields CDR1 MNHEY and CDR2 SVGAGI. The CDR3 sequence is 12 residues long. In DNA form, the CDR3 reads TGTGCCAGCAGTTACTCGAAGGTTCAACTAACCTTC. Protein product: CASSYSKVQLTF.

The chain links TRBV2 to TRBJ1-1, with D uncertain. The V and J ends lost 2 bases and 7 bases respectively, with 14 bases between them. Germline assignment: CDR1 SNHLY and CDR2 FYNNEI. The CDR3 extends over 14 amino acids. The CDR3 loop is CASSEYGERGEAFF. Written as DNA, the CDR3 is TGTGCCAGCAGTGAATACGGGGAACGGGGTGAAGCTTTCTTT.

This chain joins TRBV11-3 and TRBJ1-1; the D gene is possibly TRBD1 (6 bases). The CDR3 extends over 16 amino acids. The V gene's germline CDR1 is SGHNT and CDR2 YENEEA. Trimming took 0 bases from V and 0 from J, leaving 11 bases between them. CDR3 sequence reads: CASSLDRWDMNTEAFF. The CDR3 DNA follows: TGTGCCAGCAGCTTAGACAGATGGGACATGAACACTGAAGCTTTCTTT.

V is TRBV19 and J is TRBJ1-5; 9 bases agree with TRBD1. V shed 6 bases, J shed 4 bases, and the junction held 7 bases outside the gene matches. CDR1 is LNHDA and CDR2 is SQIVND in the germline V gene (reference sequence). The length of the CDR3 is 15 residues. The CDR3: CASSSTGGVNQPQHF. The CDR3 coding sequence is TGTGCCAGTAGCTCTACAGGGGGCGTGAATCAGCCCCAGCATTTT.

The rearrangement uses TRBV6-1 and TRBJ2-1; weak D call: TRBD2 (5 bases). CDR3 length equals 16 residues. V lost 3 bases and J 6 bases, leaving 18 bases between the germline ends. Germline CDR1 and CDR2: MNHNS and SASEGT. This chain's CDR3 is CASSDPGGSATNEQFF. DNA of the CDR3: TGTGCCAGCAGTGACCCCGGTGGTAGCGCTACCAATGAGCAGTTCTTC.

The chain joins TRBV19 to TRBJ2-1, with TRBD1 identical over 9 bases. The germline gives CDR1 LNHDA, CDR2 SQIVND (reference sequence). The length of the CDR3 is 14 residues. The junction had 6 bases not matched to a gene; V was cut back by 5 bases and J by 7 bases. CDR3 nucleotide sequence: TGTGCCAGTAGTGCCTACGGGACAGGGAATGAGCAGTTCTTC. Translation: CASSAYGTGNEQFF.